These T cell receptor beta chains were read from a single sample in a study of shared clonotypes between healthy human individuals. Only in-frame clones appear in the TCRdb table, and some are missing; sequencing was by immunoSEQ multiplex PCR. The table lists some 580,000 clones, approximately 97% of them singletons. Sequenced material: naive CD4+ T cells sorted from blood. Receptors originate from a woman aged 25 to 39 in good health. Both conserved end residues are part of each CDR3. A D gene is named only where the DNA matches it firmly. Clone size, where shown, is once, few, many, or a class for clones that have expanded.

V	J	size	D	DNA	CDR3
TRBV4-1	TRBJ1-1	once	.	TGCGCCAGCAGCCAAAAAAAGGGTACGTACAGGGTATCGAACACTGAAGCTTTCTTT	CASSQKKGTYRVSNTEAFF
TRBV10-3	TRBJ1-5	.	.	TGTGCCATCAGCTTGGCCGGGGGTCAGCCCCAGCATTTT	CAISLAGGQPQHF
TRBV25-1	TRBJ1-2	.	.	TGTGCCAGCAGTGAATTGGCTGGGGCCTATGGCTACACCTTC	CASSELAGAYGYTF
TRBV7-6	TRBJ2-3	.	TRBD2	TGTGCCAGCAGCCTAATGGGCGGGAGGAGCACAGATACGCAGTATTTT	CASSLMGGRSTDTQYF
TRBV2	TRBJ2-1	.	.	TGTGCCAGCAGCATCCTCAATGAGCAGTTCTTC	CASSILNEQFF
TRBV5-1	TRBJ2-2	.	.	TGCGCCAGCAGCGTGGGCCCTGTTCCCGGGGAGCTGTTTTTT	CASSVGPVPGELFF
TRBV11-1	TRBJ2-7	.	TRBD1	TGTGCCAGCAGGAACCCGACAGGGCCGTACGAGCAGTACTTC	CASRNPTGPYEQYF
TRBV5-1	TRBJ1-3	.	.	TGCGCCAGCAGCTTCGGGGCCTCTGGAAACACCATATATTTT	CASSFGASGNTIYF
TRBV5-1	TRBJ2-3	.	.	TGCGCCAGCAGCCCGAGGGACTTCCGCACAGATACGCAGTATTTT	CASSPRDFRTDTQYF
TRBV18	TRBJ2-3	.	.	TGTGCCAGCTCACCACAACTAGCAGCTTCTAGCACAGATACGCAGTATTTT	CASSPQLAASSTDTQYF
TRBV23-1	TRBJ2-7	.	.	TGCGCCAGCAGTCCCAGGGAATTCTACGAGCAGTACTTC	CASSPREFYEQYF
TRBV5-1	TRBJ2-1	.	.	TGCGCCAGCAGCTTGGACCATGAGCAGTTCTTC	CASSLDHEQFF
TRBV7-5	TRBJ2-3	.	.	TGTGTCAGAAGCTCTGAGGAGCGGGAGGGCACAGATACGCAGTATTTT	CVRSSEEREGTDTQYF
TRBV25-1	TRBJ1-3	.	.	TGTGCCAGCAAAAGAGCAGGTGGAAACACCATATATTTT	CASKRAGGNTIYF
TRBV27	TRBJ1-2	.	TRBD1	TGTGCCAGCAGTTTCCAACAGGGGGCCTATGGCTACACCTTC	CASSFQQGAYGYTF
TRBV5-4	TRBJ2-7	.	.	TGTGCCAGCAGCTTGCCTAGCGCCGAGCAGTACTTC	CASSLPSAEQYF
TRBV5-4	TRBJ1-2	.	TRBD1	TGTGCCAGCAGCTTGAGACGAGAAGACAGGGGGCGTAGGGGTGGCTACACCTTC	CASSLRREDRGRRGGYTF
TRBV11-3	TRBJ2-2	.	.	TGTGCCAGCAGCTTATTGGGTGGGGTGAACACCGGGGAGCTGTTTTTT	CASSLLGGVNTGELFF
TRBV29-1	TRBJ2-1	.	TRBD2	TGCAGCGTTGTGAGTACTAGCGGGCTGACGAATGAGCAGTTCTTC	CSVVSTSGLTNEQFF
TRBV28	TRBJ1-5	.	.	TGTGCCAGCAGTTTGGGCCTTCGGCGGGGGAGCAATCAGCCCCAGCATTTT	CASSLGLRRGSNQPQHF
TRBV2	TRBJ1-5	.	TRBD1	TGTGCCAGCAGTGTAGAGGGGGCTTTTCAGCCCCAGCATTTT	CASSVEGAFQPQHF
TRBV6-1	TRBJ1-2	.	TRBD1	TGTGCCAGCGTACGGGACAGGGTATCCTATGGCTACACCTTC	CASVRDRVSYGYTF
TRBV7-2	TRBJ1-5	.	.	TGTGCCAGCAGCTTAGGATCTGTCTATAGCAATCAGCCCCAGCATTTT	CASSLGSVYSNQPQHF
TRBV25-1	TRBJ1-1	once	TRBD1	TGTGCCAGCAGTGACCGGGACAGGGGGATCACTGAAGCTTTCTTT	CASSDRDRGITEAFF
TRBV4-1	TRBJ2-1	.	TRBD1	TGCGCCAGCAGCCGCCCGACAGGGGGTAACTCCTACAATGAGCAGTTCTTC	CASSRPTGGNSYNEQFF
TRBV10-3	TRBJ2-5	.	.	TGTGCCATCAGTGCCGGGCAACAAGAGACCCAGTACTTC	CAISAGQQETQYF